This T cell receptor beta chain appears in the sequencing data of a study of blood T cells in healthy people across ages. Alongside a J-beta primer mix, a sample-barcoded 5' primer served in a second PCR lasting about 7 to 12 cycles. TCRdb ran MiXCR on the 5' RACE reads and lists one entry per CDR3 protein. The sample contains over 1.5 million distinct CDR3 sequences, about 49% of which appear only once. V was cut by 4 bases and J by 1 base, with 12 bases left in between. CDR3 size: 15 residues. The sequence was obtained from a woman between 40 and 50 years old in good health. What was sequenced was blood. V gene TRBV12-3 or TRBV12-4 combines with J gene TRBJ2-3; weak D call: TRBD2 (5 bases). The CDR3 loop reads CASSSRRWGTDTQYF. Here the CDR3 DNA reads TGTGCCAGCAGTTCGCGGAGGTGGGGCACAGATACGCAGTATTTT.